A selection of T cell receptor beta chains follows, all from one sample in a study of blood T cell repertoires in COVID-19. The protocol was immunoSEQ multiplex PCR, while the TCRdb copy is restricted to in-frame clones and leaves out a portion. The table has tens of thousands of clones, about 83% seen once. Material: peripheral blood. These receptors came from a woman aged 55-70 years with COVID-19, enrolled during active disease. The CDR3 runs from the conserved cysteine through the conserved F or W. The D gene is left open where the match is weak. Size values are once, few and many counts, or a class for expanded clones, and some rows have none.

DNA: TGTGCCAGCAGTTTATTTGGACAGGGGGTTTCACCCCTCCACTTT; CDR3: CASSLFGQGVSPLHF; J: TRBJ1-6; size: -; V: TRBV28; D: TRBD1
DNA: TGTGCCAGTAGTATAGTTAGGACAGGGTTCGGAAACACCATATATTTT; CDR3: CASSIVRTGFGNTIYF; J: TRBJ1-3; size: -; V: TRBV19; D: TRBD1
DNA: TGTGCCAGCAGCCCCGGGGTAGCTTCCTACAATGAGCAGTTCTTC; CDR3: CASSPGVASYNEQFF; J: TRBJ2-1; size: once; V: TRBV7-2; D: -
DNA: TGTGCCAGCTCGTTTCACGGGGCTAGCGGGCGCGAGCAGTACTTC; CDR3: CASSFHGASGREQYF; J: TRBJ2-7; size: -; V: TRBV19; D: TRBD2
DNA: TGTGCCAGCTCACCACTTTCTACGGGGTTTCAAGAGACCCAGTACTTC; CDR3: CASSPLSTGFQETQYF; J: TRBJ2-5; size: -; V: TRBV18; D: -
DNA: TGTGCCAGCAGGCGCAAGCCGGGACAGGAAAATCAGCCCCAGCATTTT; CDR3: CASRRKPGQENQPQHF; J: TRBJ1-5; size: -; V: TRBV2; D: TRBD1
DNA: TGTGCCAGCAGGCGACAGGAAATGTACGAGCAGTACTTC; CDR3: CASRRQEMYEQYF; J: TRBJ2-7; size: -; V: TRBV12-3/TRBV12-4; D: -
DNA: TGTGCCAGCATGACAGGGAAAACTGAAGCTTTCTTT; CDR3: CASMTGKTEAFF; J: TRBJ1-1; size: -; V: TRBV6-6; D: TRBD1
DNA: TGTGCCAGCAGCGCCACGGGACAGGGGCTGAGTGGCTACACCTTC; CDR3: CASSATGQGLSGYTF; J: TRBJ1-2; size: -; V: TRBV9; D: TRBD1
DNA: TGTGCCAGTAGGGCCGGGACAGGAATTAATTCACCCCTCCACTTT; CDR3: CASRAGTGINSPLHF; J: TRBJ1-6; size: -; V: TRBV19; D: TRBD1
DNA: TGCGCCAGCAGCTTGGCCGGGAGAAGGGAAGAGACCCAGTACTTC; CDR3: CASSLAGRREETQYF; J: TRBJ2-5; size: -; V: TRBV5-1; D: -
DNA: TGTGCCAGCGGGACTTCAGGGGGCTGGGAGACCCAGTACTTC; CDR3: CASGTSGGWETQYF; J: TRBJ2-5; size: -; V: TRBV28; D: TRBD1
DNA: TGTGCCAGCAGCTTGGTTCGGGCGGGCTCCGGGGAGCTGTTTTTT; CDR3: CASSLVRAGSGELFF; J: TRBJ2-2; size: -; V: TRBV5-5; D: -
DNA: TGTGCCAGCAGCCCGTTCTGGAGTGGGACAGACAATGCTTTCTTT; CDR3: CASSPFWSGTDNAFF; J: TRBJ1-1; size: few; V: TRBV5-6; D: TRBD1
DNA: TGTGCCAGCAGCCAGGCCGGGGGGGACAGGGAAAATAACTATGGCTACACCTTC; CDR3: CASSQAGGDRENNYGYTF; J: TRBJ1-2; size: once; V: TRBV3-1/TRBV3-2; D: TRBD1
DNA: TGTGCCAGCAGTTTGACCTTACTGGGTAGCCTCCAGTACTTC; CDR3: CASSLTLLGSLQYF; J: TRBJ2-5; size: -; V: TRBV28; D: -